This T cell receptor beta chain was profiled in a study of beta chain features in type 1 diabetes. The wider study: Sorted cells numbering under 110 million were examined across all samples.

Sequencing targeted expressed TCRB transcripts, as all isolated RNA had been reverse transcribed. Libraries were prepared by immunoSEQ multiplex PCR; TCRdb keeps only in-frame clonotypes and omits some of them. The repertoire holds fewer than 200,000 clones, with more than 10% as singletons. This CDR3 has 15 amino acids. Trimming removed 0 bases at V and 5 bases at J, with 14 bases between. Germline V gene data show CDR1 as SGHDT and CDR2 as YYEEEE. The origin of this receptor is a woman between 18 and 30 years old in good health. Sequencing used central memory CD4+ T cells from blood. The V gene is TRBV5-6, the J gene TRBJ1-1, with D possibly TRBD1 on 5 matching bases. The CDR3 region is CASSLAGGRDTEAFF. The CDR3 DNA reads TGTGCCAGCAGCTTGGCGGGGGGGAGGGATACTGAAGCTTTCTTT.